A selection of T cell receptor beta chains follows, all from one sample in a study of T cells after yellow fever vaccination. TCRdb redid the calling of the 5' RACE reads with MiXCR, one entry per CDR3 protein. The top ten clones hold about 15% of a sample with approximately 600,000 distinct CDR3 sequences, around 12% of them seen once. The specimen was PBMCs, collected on the day of the yellow fever booster vaccination. The receptors stem from a man under 40 who received the YFV17D yellow fever vaccine. CDR3s include the opening cysteine and the closing phenylalanine or tryptophan. Fields, in order: J gene, V gene, D gene, clone size, CDR3 protein, CDR3 DNA. The D gene is left open where the match is weak. Only some rows state a clone size, as once, few, many or a class for expanded clones.

TRBJ2-5,TRBV20-1,TRBD2,many,CSARDFLGGMETQYF,TGCAGTGCTAGAGATTTTCTCGGGGGGATGGAGACCCAGTACTTC
TRBJ1-1,TRBV29-1,NA,NA,CSVGRGAGTEAFF,TGCAGCGTGGGGCGGGGGGCAGGCACTGAAGCTTTCTTT
TRBJ1-2,TRBV6-1,NA,few,CASSPGRQLYGYTF,TGTGCCAGCAGCCCCGGGAGGCAGCTCTATGGCTACACCTTC
TRBJ2-7,TRBV20-1,NA,NA,CSASSAPPSYEQYF,TGCAGTGCTAGTTCAGCCCCCCCAAGCTACGAGCAGTACTTC
TRBJ1-3,TRBV29-1,NA,few,CSVLGGSGNTIYF,TGCAGCGTTCTAGGGGGCTCTGGAAACACCATATATTTT
TRBJ2-1,TRBV20-1,TRBD2,NA,CSGGTSGSSYNEQFF,TGCAGCGGCGGGACTAGCGGGAGCAGCTACAATGAGCAGTTCTTC
TRBJ2-7,TRBV11-2,TRBD2,NA,CASSFLSGSILNLPPIEQYF,TGTGCCAGCAGCTTTCTTAGCGGGAGTATATTGAATCTCCCCCCCATCGAGCAGTACTTC
TRBJ2-7,TRBV10-3,TRBD2,NA,CAISTGLARSSYEQYF,TGTGCCATCAGTACAGGACTAGCGCGAAGCTCCTACGAGCAGTACTTC
TRBJ2-3,TRBV7-9,NA,many,CASSLPQDRTDTQYF,TGTGCCAGCAGCTTACCACAGGACCGCACAGATACGCAGTATTTT
TRBJ1-4,TRBV6-5,NA,NA,CASSYSGIGKLFF,TGTGCCAGCAGTTACAGCGGGATCGGAAAACTGTTTTTT
TRBJ2-1,TRBV6-1,NA,NA,CASSEGLGGSLDEQFF,TGTGCCAGCAGTGAAGGCCTAGGCGGGTCTCTGGATGAGCAGTTCTTC
TRBJ2-7,TRBV5-1,NA,many,CASSSRASYEQYF,TGCGCCAGCAGCTCAAGGGCCTCCTACGAGCAGTACTTC
TRBJ2-1,TRBV5-1,TRBD1,many,CASSLGTANEQFF,TGTGCCAGCAGCTTGGGGACAGCTAATGAGCAGTTCTTC
TRBJ2-7,TRBV29-1,TRBD2,many,CSVEGGSFRSYEQYF,TGCAGCGTTGAAGGCGGGAGTTTCCGTTCCTACGAGCAGTACTTC
TRBJ2-7,TRBV15,NA,few,CATSRSRLDEQYF,TGTGCCACCAGCAGATCCCGGTTGGACGAGCAGTACTTC
TRBJ2-3,TRBV29-1,TRBD2,few,CSANSGSGFTDTQYF,TGCAGCGCCAATAGCGGGAGCGGTTTCACAGATACGCAGTATTTT
TRBJ2-1,TRBV7-2,NA,few,CASSSFGIGLNTEQFF,TGTGCCAGCAGCTCGTTTGGTATCGGCCTAAATACTGAGCAGTTCTTC
TRBJ2-5,TRBV9,NA,few,CASSPMEGAVETQYF,TGTGCCAGCAGCCCCATGGAGGGGGCGGTTGAGACCCAGTACTTC
TRBJ2-2,TRBV7-9,TRBD1,NA,CASSQTGTGDTGELFF,TGTGCCAGCAGCCAGACCGGGACAGGCGACACCGGGGAGCTGTTTTTT
TRBJ2-5,TRBV15,NA,NA,CATSRAQTPQETQYF,TGTGCCACCAGCAGAGCCCAGACTCCTCAAGAGACCCAGTACTTC
TRBJ1-1,TRBV27,NA,few,CASRMPGWVNGAFF,TGTGCCAGCCGAATGCCAGGGTGGGTTAACGGAGCTTTCTTT
TRBJ2-1,TRBV4-3,TRBD2,NA,CASSQGRRGLAGVNEQFF,TGCGCCAGCAGCCAAGGGAGACGTGGGCTAGCGGGAGTCAATGAGCAGTTCTTC
TRBJ2-6,TRBV7-2,NA,NA,CASETRSGANVLTF,TGTGCCTCCGAAACTCGCTCTGGGGCCAACGTCCTGACTTTC
TRBJ2-3,TRBV15,TRBD1,few,CATSRERQGGGDTQYF,TGTGCCACCAGCAGAGAGCGACAGGGGGGAGGAGATACGCAGTATTTT